Listed here is a single TCR beta chain. Its target is unknown. Trimming removed 5 bases from V and 0 bases from J, with 8 bases in between. The CDR3 totals 14 residues. The germline CDR1 and CDR2 sequences are MNHEY and SVGAGI. These data are taken from a study of T cell responses to AZD1222 COVID-19 vaccine. Study results and caveats: Spike-specific TCR breadth and depth grew following two AZD1222 doses. Repertoires were collected only later (after the peak T cell response had occurred).

Second-dose schedules of about 4 or about 12 weeks were combined. TCRdb keeps only in-frame clones here, not all; method: immunoSEQ multiplex PCR. The sample includes 150,000 to 200,000 clones, under 95% seen only once; the top ten take approximately 1.2%. The chain couples TRBV6-5 to TRBJ1-5; weak D call: TRBD1 (5 bases). The sample consisted of peripheral blood, taken 28 days after the second AZD1222 dose. The sequence came from an adult who received the AZD1222 COVID-19 vaccine. The CDR3 loop is CASSPDNSNQPQHF. CDR3 bases: TGTGCCAGCAGTCCGGACAATAGCAATCAGCCCCAGCATTTT.